These T cell receptor beta chains were read from a single sample in a study of blood T cell repertoires in COVID-19. The data were produced by immunoSEQ multiplex PCR, yet TCRdb's version contains in-frame clones alone and is incomplete. The table has 200,000 to 250,000 clones, about nine tenths seen once. Sequencing input: PBMCs or T cells enriched from blood (not recorded which). These receptors were collected from a man in his forties or fifties who had been exposed to COVID-19. Each CDR3 is given with its conserved first and last residue. Fields, in order: V gene, D gene, clone size, J gene, CDR3 protein, CDR3 DNA. D genes are given only for firm matches. Not every row has a clone size; where given, it reads once, few, many or a size class.

TRBV30	NA	NA	TRBJ1-1	CAWSVLRGREAAFF	TGTGCCTGGAGTGTACTTCGTGGGAGGGAAGCAGCTTTCTTT
TRBV5-1	TRBD2	NA	TRBJ2-1	CASSLGLAGRRNEQFF	TGCGCCAGCAGCTTGGGACTAGCGGGCCGAAGGAATGAGCAGTTCTTC
TRBV6-5	TRBD1	NA	TRBJ2-3	CASSRGQLDTDTQYF	TGTGCCAGCAGTCGGGGACAGCTGGACACAGATACGCAGTATTTT
TRBV11-1	TRBD1	NA	TRBJ2-5	CASSLVATGGAETQYF	TGTGCCAGCAGCTTAGTAGCTACAGGGGGCGCGGAGACCCAGTACTTC
TRBV6-5	TRBD1	NA	TRBJ2-5	CASSYSGTGRQETQYF	TGTGCCAGCAGTTACTCCGGGACAGGAAGGCAAGAGACCCAGTACTTC
TRBV20-1	TRBD1	NA	TRBJ2-7	CSASSQGQAKFYEQYF	TGCAGTGCTAGTTCCCAGGGACAGGCCAAATTCTACGAGCAGTACTTC
TRBV2	NA	NA	TRBJ1-1	CASTFQGMNTEAFF	TGTGCCAGCACCTTCCAGGGGATGAACACTGAAGCTTTCTTT
TRBV5-3	NA	NA	TRBJ2-2	CARSLGQGGTGELFF	TGTGCCAGAAGCTTGGGGCAGGGGGGCACCGGGGAGCTGTTTTTT
TRBV7-8	NA	NA	TRBJ1-5	CASSSYNQPQHF	TGTGCCAGCAGCTCCTACAATCAGCCCCAGCATTTT
TRBV7-7	NA	once	TRBJ1-6	CASSPLPDSPLHF	TGTGCTAGCAGCCCCCTCCCGGATTCACCCCTCCACTTT
TRBV30	TRBD1	few	TRBJ2-7	CAWGDSPYEQYF	TGTGCCTGGGGGGACAGCCCCTACGAGCAGTACTTC
TRBV11-2	NA	NA	TRBJ1-5	CASSQDRNQPQHF	TGTGCCAGCAGCCAGGACAGAAATCAGCCCCAGCATTTT
TRBV5-1	NA	NA	TRBJ1-3	CASSVGPGGNTIYF	NA
TRBV19	NA	once	TRBJ2-3	CASSTWTLDTQYF	TGTGCCAGTAGTACCTGGACACTAGATACGCAGTATTTT
TRBV28	TRBD1	NA	TRBJ1-2	CASSSGQGASSGYTF	TGTGCCAGCAGTTCCGGACAGGGGGCATCCAGCGGCTACACCTTC
TRBV18	NA	few	TRBJ1-2	CASSPMGSGNYGYTF	TGTGCCAGCTCACCGATGGGCAGCGGGAACTATGGCTACACCTTC
TRBV13	TRBD1	NA	TRBJ1-1	CASSLPGTEKAFF	TGTGCCAGCAGCTTGCCAGGGACAGAAAAAGCTTTCTTT
TRBV28	TRBD2	NA	TRBJ2-1	CASILNLAAPYNEQFF	TGTGCCAGCATCCTAAACCTAGCGGCCCCCTACAATGAGCAGTTCTTC
TRBV5-1	TRBD2	NA	TRBJ2-7	CASSSQLAGDYEQYF	TGCGCCAGCAGCTCGCAACTAGCGGGGGATTACGAGCAGTACTTC
TRBV5-1	NA	NA	TRBJ1-3	CASSLAGSNSGNTIYF	TGCGCCAGCAGCTTGGCCGGTAGCAACTCTGGAAACACCATATATTTT
TRBV5-3	NA	NA	TRBJ1-2	CARSHPAGEYGYTF	TGTGCCAGAAGCCACCCGGCGGGTGAATATGGCTACACCTTC
TRBV3-1/TRBV3-2	TRBD2	NA	TRBJ2-3	CASSKGLAGGTDTQYF	TGTGCCAGCAGCAAGGGACTAGCGGGGGGGACAGATACGCAGTATTTT
TRBV28	NA	NA	TRBJ1-6	CASSLGGSFNSPLHF	TGTGCCAGCAGTTTAGGGGGCAGTTTCAATTCACCCCTCCACTTT
TRBV7-2	TRBD1	once	TRBJ1-1	CASSFTGGAFSTEAFF	TGTGCCAGCAGCTTTACAGGGGGCGCTTTTAGCACTGAAGCTTTCTTT
TRBV2	NA	NA	TRBJ2-3	CASRAGLSGYTQYF	TGTGCCAGCAGGGCGGGTTTGAGTGGCTATACGCAGTATTTT
TRBV28	NA	NA	TRBJ2-5	CASAQYQETQYF	TGTGCCAGCGCTCAGTACCAAGAGACCCAGTACTTC
TRBV7-2	NA	NA	TRBJ1-5	CASSLVAGANQPQHF	TGTGCCAGCAGCTTAGTGGCGGGGGCCAATCAGCCCCAGCATTTT
TRBV7-2	TRBD2	NA	TRBJ2-3	CASSLGGGAWTDTQYF	TGTGCCAGCAGCTTAGGCGGGGGGGCCTGGACAGATACGCAGTATTTT
TRBV6-2/TRBV6-3	TRBD2	NA	TRBJ2-3	CASSTLDRGSGTDTQYF	TGTGCCAGCAGCACCCTCGATCGCGGGAGTGGCACAGATACGCAGTATTTT
TRBV5-1	NA	NA	TRBJ1-1	CASSLGQVMGTEAFF	TGCGCCAGCAGCTTGGGACAGGTTATGGGTACTGAAGCTTTCTTT
TRBV28	NA	NA	TRBJ1-1	CASSSPGGILNTEAFF	TGTGCCAGCAGTTCCCCGGGGGGGATCCTGAACACTGAAGCTTTCTTT
TRBV2	NA	NA	TRBJ2-7	CASTPSSYEQYF	TGTGCCAGCACGCCGAGCTCCTACGAGCAGTACTTC
TRBV29-1	TRBD1	NA	TRBJ1-1	CSVDGPTGGFQDTEAFF	TGCAGCGTTGACGGACCAACAGGGGGATTTCAGGACACTGAAGCTTTCTTT
TRBV5-1	TRBD1	NA	TRBJ1-4	CASSSKTGGAWEKLFF	TGCGCCAGCAGCTCGAAAACAGGGGGCGCGTGGGAAAAACTGTTTTTT
TRBV28	NA	NA	TRBJ1-2	CASSFSTLYGYTF	TGTGCCAGCAGTTTTTCTACCCTTTATGGCTACACCTTC
TRBV18	NA	NA	TRBJ1-2	CASSPPGGRNYGYTF	TGTGCCAGCTCACCACCTGGGGGCCGAAACTATGGCTACACCTTC
TRBV21-1	NA	NA	TRBJ1-1	CASSKWERQGAGTEAFF	TGTGCCAGCAGCAAATGGGAACGGCAGGGGGCAGGGACTGAAGCTTTCTTT